This passage covers 8 T cell receptor beta chains from one sample sequenced in a study of CD8 T cells in ankylosing spondylitis. TCRdb independently ran MiXCR on the 5' RACE reads; one entry per CDR3 protein. The data show some 150,000 distinct CDR3 sequences, roughly an eighth seen once. Sequencing used blood, either unsorted or a sorted T cell fraction (not recorded which). The receptors derive from a female donor with ankylosing spondylitis or in good health (not recorded which).

This clonotype was seen many times. The chain joins TRBV5-1 to TRBJ1-1; D not resolved. CDR3 length equals 15 residues. In germline, CDR1 is SGHRS, CDR2 YFSETQ. Trimming stripped 5 bases from V and 0 bases from J, with 14 bases between. The CDR3: CASRLTMTVNTEAFF. CDR3 sequence (DNA): TGCGCCAGCAGGCTTACAATGACGGTGAACACTGAAGCTTTCTTT.

A few counts support this clonotype. This chain links TRBV7-9 with TRBJ2-3, with 7 bases fitting TRBD2. The CDR3 extends over 13 amino acids. CDR1 is SEHNR and CDR2 is FQNEAQ in the germline V gene (reference sequence). The V and J ends lost 5 bases and 5 bases, in that order; junction bases with no gene match: 4. This CDR3 is CASSLVAGDTQYF. The CDR3 region has the DNA TGTGCCAGCAGCCTAGTAGCGGGAGATACGCAGTATTTT.

This clonotype was seen ten or more times. The chain is built from TRBV5-1 and TRBJ2-7; D is perhaps TRBD1 or TRBD2 (6 bases each). The CDR3 sequence is 16 residues long. Germline lookup yields CDR1 SGHRS and CDR2 YFSETQ. The germline V and J ends were trimmed by 3 bases and 6 bases, with 22 bases remaining between them. As DNA, the CDR3 is TGCGCCAGCAGCTCGAGTTCCGGGGGCTTAACTACCGAGCAGTACTTC. This sequence encodes CASSSSSGGLTTEQYF.

In this sample, this clonotype turned up many times. The chain has TRBV29-1 and TRBJ2-1; 9 bases line up with TRBD2. V dropped 4 bases and J dropped 7; count of bases not matched to a gene: 8. This CDR3 has 14 amino acids. The V gene's germline CDR1 is SQVTM and CDR2 ANQGSEA. The CDR3 DNA is TGCAGCGTTGCCGGCGGGGGGGCCGGGAATGAGCAGTTCTTC. This encodes CSVAGGGAGNEQFF.

This clonotype was counted at least ten times. The chain links TRBV5-1 to TRBJ2-3; D tentatively reads TRBD1 or TRBD2 (5 bases each). V shed 1 base and J shed 3 bases, with 12 bases lying between them. This CDR3 contains 15 residues. CDR1 is SGHRS and CDR2 is YFSETQ in the germline V gene. CDR3 in amino acids: CASSLLGVGTDTQYF. CDR3 coding DNA: TGCGCCAGCAGCTTGTTGGGGGTAGGGACAGATACGCAGTATTTT.

Concerning this clonotype itself: A read error is possible here, since a much larger clone lies one base away. V and J are TRBV9 and TRBJ2-5; D not resolved. The V gene lost 4 bases and the J gene lost 13 bases, with 17 bases spanning the gap. The germline CDR1 and CDR2 sequences are SGDLS and YYNGEE. This CDR3 region has 12 residues. The CDR3 loop is CASSPTGRVPYF. The CDR3 region has the DNA TGTGCCAGCAGCCCCACTGGCCGTGTACCGTACTTC.

Details on this clonotype: This may be a read error, as it is one base from a much larger clone. It is likely a read error, because the conserved phenylalanine at the end of the CDR3 is missing. V usage is TRBV29-1 and J usage is TRBJ1-1; D call uncertain. The ends were cut back, 4 bases at V and 1 base at J, with 4 bases in the middle. Germline values: CDR1 SQVTM, CDR2 ANQGSEA. This CDR3 is built from 11 residues. This CDR3 reads CSVGQNTEAFC. CDR3 nucleotide sequence: TGCAGCGTTGGTCAGAACACTGAAGCTTTCTGT.

Many counts were recorded for this clonotype. The chain recombines TRBV12-3 or TRBV12-4 with TRBJ1-6; the D is unclear. Trimming removed 3 bases at V and 7 bases at J, with 4 bases between. This CDR3 is built from 12 residues. In DNA, the CDR3 is TGTGCCAGCAGTTTTGGGAATTCACCCCTCCACTTT. It yields the protein CASSFGNSPLHF.